One T cell receptor beta chain is described in this entry. Per germline, CDR1 SGHRS and CDR2 YFSETQ. Trimming removed 7 bases from V and 4 bases from J; junction bases left unmatched: 9. This CDR3 has 15 residues. The entry originates in a study of shared T cell receptors in the human thymus. Only in-frame clones appear in the TCRdb table, and some are missing; sequencing was by immunoSEQ multiplex PCR. The sample includes roughly 550,000 clones, around three quarters of them seen just once. A further study also used this sample, focusing on human thymus T cells.

The sample consisted of thymocytes. The receptor comes from a boy younger than two with a congenital heart defect. The V call is TRBV5-1, the J call TRBJ1-1, with 11 bases fitting TRBD1. DNA for the CDR3: TGCGCCAGCCGGACAGGGGGCGCGAATTCCACTGAAGCTTTCTTT. Its translation is CASRTGGANSTEAFF.